The 20 T cell receptor beta chains below come from one sample, sequenced in a study of T cell responses to AZD1222 COVID-19 vaccine. Data came from immunoSEQ multiplex PCR; TCRdb stores just in-frame clones and leaves some out. The table records approximately 89,000 clones, about 92% of them present only once. Source: peripheral blood, taken on day 0 of AZD1222 vaccination. These receptors all stem from an adult in good health.

The sample holds one count of this clone. The chain is built from TRBV18 and TRBJ2-7; no reliable D call. The V and J ends lost 2 bases and 2 bases respectively, with 13 bases between them. Germline V gene data show CDR1 as KGHSH and CDR2 as LQKENI. The CDR3 totals 15 residues. CDR3 protein: CASSPALAGTYEQYF. In DNA, the CDR3 is TGTGCCAGCTCACCAGCCCTCGCAGGCACCTACGAGCAGTACTTC.

This clone was seen a handful of times. The V and J genes are TRBV5-1 and TRBJ1-2; TRBD1 matches at 7 bases. This CDR3 contains 13 residues. Germline loops: CDR1 SGHRS, CDR2 YFSETQ. V was clipped by 4 bases and J by 3 bases; unmatched bases: 3. The chain's CDR3 is CASSVQGDYGYTF. DNA of the CDR3: TGCGCCAGCAGCGTTCAGGGGGACTATGGCTACACCTTC.

The rearrangement joins TRBV5-8 to TRBJ2-7; TRBD2 might be the D (5 bases). With 4 bases removed from V and 3 bases from J, the gap between germline ends came to 17 bases. Per germline, CDR1 SGHTS and CDR2 YDEGEE. This CDR3 has 15 residues. CDR3 bases: TGTGCCAGCAGCCTGGTGGTATCGGGATACTACGAGCAGTACTTC. Amino acid sequence: CASSLVVSGYYEQYF.

This rearrangement joins TRBV10-3 to TRBJ2-6, with 8 bases that match TRBD1. CDR1 is ENHRY, CDR2 SYGVKD, per germline. The CDR3 contains 15 residues. Losses at the gene ends were 6 bases for V and 2 bases for J; bases not matched to a gene: 3. In nucleotides, the CDR3 is TGTGCCATCAGGACAGGGGCTCCTGGGGCCAACGTCCTGACTTTC. Encoded protein: CAIRTGAPGANVLTF.

This chain connects TRBV5-6 to TRBJ2-7; perhaps D is TRBD1 or TRBD2 (7 bases each). The CDR3 loop spans 15 amino acids. Germline CDR1 is SGHDT and CDR2 is YYEEEE. V lost 0 bases and J 2 bases, leaving 12 bases between the germline ends. The CDR3 nucleotides read TGTGCCAGCAGCTTGGTGGGGGGGACAGCCTACGAGCAGTACTTC. It translates to CASSLVGGTAYEQYF. The full variable domain, with the rest looked up from reference TRBV5-6 and TRBJ2-7, is DAGVTQSPTHLIKTRGQQVTLRCSPKSGHDTVSWYQQALGQGPQFIFQYYEEEERQRGNFPDRFSGHQFPNYSSELNVNALLLGDSALYLCASSLVGGTAYEQYFGPGTRLTVT.

This chain joins TRBV9 and TRBJ1-1, with 7 bases aligning to TRBD1. Per the germline V gene, CDR1 is SGDLS and CDR2 is YYNGEE. This CDR3 has 12 residues. After removal of 4 bases from V and 7 bases from J, the junction contained 4 bases not matched to a gene. The CDR3 loop reads CASSTGAREAFF. In DNA, the CDR3 is TGTGCCAGCAGCACAGGGGCCCGTGAAGCTTTCTTT.

The chain has TRBV4-2 and TRBJ2-2, with D unresolved. The ends were cut back, 1 base at V and 4 bases at J, with 10 bases in the middle. Germline CDR1 LGHNA, CDR2 YNFKEQ. The CDR3 is 15 residues long. CDR3 sequence (DNA): TGTGCCAGCAGCCAAGTTACCAGTCCCACCGGGGAGCTGTTTTTT. It yields the protein CASSQVTSPTGELFF.

The chain recombines TRBV3-1 (or the pseudogene TRBV3-2) with TRBJ2-1; D gene uncertain. CDR1 is LGHDT, CDR2 YNNKEL, per germline (reference sequence). The germline V and J ends were trimmed by 2 bases and 5 bases, with 16 bases remaining between them. The CDR3 extends over 16 amino acids. CDR3 DNA: TGTGCCAGCAGCCAATCTGCAGGTCTCCCCCACAATGAGCAGTTCTTC. Translating it yields CASSQSAGLPHNEQFF.

J is TRBJ1-1 and V is TRBV19; D gene unclear. The V end was cut by 3 bases, the J end by 1 base, with 6 bases between. The V gene's germline CDR1 is LNHDA and CDR2 SQIVND (reference sequence). CDR3 size: 13 residues. CDR3 amino acids: CASSIIPNTEAFF. The CDR3 DNA is TGTGCCAGTAGTATCATACCGAACACTGAAGCTTTCTTT.

The V gene is TRBV6-5, the J gene TRBJ2-7; D is perhaps TRBD1 (6 bases). CDR1 and CDR2 (germline): MNHEY, SVGAGI. V dropped 7 bases and J dropped 4 bases, with 8 bases sitting between them. CDR3 length equals 11 residues. The CDR3, as DNA: TGTGCCAGCAACCAGGGGTACGAGCAGTACTTC. Translation: CASNQGYEQYF.

The genes are TRBV6-6 and TRBJ1-2; TRBD1 agrees at 8 bases. The germline V gene has CDR1 MNHNY and CDR2 SVGAGI (reference sequence). The trim removed 5 bases at V and 6 bases at J, leaving 5 bases unmatched. The CDR3 is 13 amino acids. DNA of the CDR3: TGTGCCAGCAGTCGGACAGGGTTTGATGGCTACACCTTC. Its protein is CASSRTGFDGYTF.

This clone was observed a few times. The chain couples TRBV6-6 to TRBJ2-3; 8 nucleotides match TRBD2. The germline V gene encodes CDR1 MNHNY and CDR2 SVGAGI (reference sequence). The trim removed 5 bases at V and 0 bases at J, leaving 7 bases unmatched. The CDR3 loop spans 16 amino acids. The CDR3: CASSPLAGSSTDTQYF. For the CDR3, the DNA is TGTGCCAGCAGTCCCCTAGCGGGCTCTAGCACAGATACGCAGTATTTT.

This sequence joins TRBV7-3 and TRBJ2-3, with D unclear. The CDR3 loop spans 15 amino acids. Germline V CDR1 and CDR2: SGHTA, FQGTGA. Trimming cost V 1 base and J 3 bases, with 11 bases left between them. The chain's CDR3 is CASSLRRFGTDTQYF. The CDR3 coding sequence is TGTGCCAGCAGCTTAAGGAGATTCGGTACAGATACGCAGTATTTT.

The V gene is TRBV12-3 or TRBV12-4, the J gene TRBJ2-1; tentatively, D is TRBD1 (6 bases). Between the trimmed V and J ends, which lost 3 bases and 9 bases, there was a span of 12 bases. The CDR3 runs 13 residues. CDR3 nucleotides: TGTGCCAGCAGTTTCTCACAGGGTTTTGAGCAGTTCTTC. Its protein product is CASSFSQGFEQFF.

The chain has TRBV7-8 and TRBJ1-1; 9 positions agree with TRBD1. V shed 4 bases and J 5 bases; nucleotides not matched to a gene: 8. The CDR3 contains 15 residues. CDR1 is SGHVS and CDR2 is FQNEAQ in the germline V gene. CDR3 nucleotides: TGTGCCAGCAGCTCAACCCGGGACAGGGTTACTGAAGCTTTCTTT. Protein: CASSSTRDRVTEAFF. The full variable domain, with the rest looked up from reference TRBV7-8 and TRBJ1-1, is GAGVSQSPRYKVAKRGQDVALRCDPISGHVSLFWYQQALGQGPEFLTYFQNEAQLDKSGLPSDRFFAERPEGSVSTLKIQRTQQEDSAVYLCASSSTRDRVTEAFFGQGTRLTVV.

The CDR3 DNA reads TGTGCCAGCAGTTACTCTAGGCAGGCTTCCTCCTACGAGCAGTACTTC. Residues: CASSYSRQASSYEQYF. The chain couples TRBV6-5 to TRBJ2-7, with D unresolved. Germline CDR1 is MNHEY and CDR2 is SVGAGI. CDR3 length equals 16 residues. V was shortened by 0 bases and J by 0 bases, with 12 bases between the two germline ends.

The rearrangement uses TRBV10-1 and TRBJ2-1; 10 bases are shared with TRBD2. CDR1 is WNHNN, CDR2 SYGVQD, per germline (reference sequence). The CDR3 is made up of 16 amino acids. Trimming removed 2 bases from V and 8 bases from J; junction bases left unmatched: 9. This chain's CDR3 is CASSEIAGGPRYEQFF. The CDR3 DNA follows: TGCGCCAGCAGTGAGATAGCGGGAGGACCAAGGTATGAGCAGTTCTTC.

This sequence joins TRBV5-1 and TRBJ2-5, with D possibly TRBD2 on 8 matching bases. There are 15 residues in the CDR3. V shed 1 base and J shed 4 bases, with 14 bases lying between them. Germline CDR1 and CDR2: SGHRS and YFSETQ. The CDR3, as DNA: TGCGCCAGCAGCTTGTCGGGAGGGGGCGGAGAGACCCAGTACTTC. This encodes CASSLSGGGGETQYF. The full variable domain, in which reference TRBV5-1 and TRBJ2-5 provide the parts outside the CDR3, is KAGVTQTPRYLIKTRGQQVTLSCSPISGHRSVSWYQQTPGQGLQFLFEYFSETQRNKGNFPGRFSGRQFSNSRSEMNVSTLELGDSALYLCASSLSGGGGETQYFGPGTRLLVL.

The rearrangement links TRBV13 to TRBJ2-2; 12 bases map to TRBD2. V shed 3 bases, J shed 6 bases, and the junction held 5 bases outside the gene matches. CDR1 and CDR2 (germline): PRHDT, FYEKMQ (reference sequence). The CDR3 sequence is 16 residues long. Here the CDR3 reads CASSLRLAGDSGELFF. The CDR3 DNA is TGTGCCAGCAGCTTGAGACTAGCGGGAGACTCCGGGGAGCTGTTTTTT.

The V and J genes are TRBV5-6 and TRBJ2-2; 9 bases fit TRBD2. The V gene's germline CDR1 is SGHDT and CDR2 YYEEEE. V shed 3 bases, J shed 1 base, and the junction held 4 bases outside the gene matches. This CDR3 contains 16 residues. The CDR3 protein is CASSSLTSGNTGELFF. The CDR3 DNA reads TGTGCCAGCAGCTCGCTGACTAGCGGGAACACCGGGGAGCTGTTTTTT.